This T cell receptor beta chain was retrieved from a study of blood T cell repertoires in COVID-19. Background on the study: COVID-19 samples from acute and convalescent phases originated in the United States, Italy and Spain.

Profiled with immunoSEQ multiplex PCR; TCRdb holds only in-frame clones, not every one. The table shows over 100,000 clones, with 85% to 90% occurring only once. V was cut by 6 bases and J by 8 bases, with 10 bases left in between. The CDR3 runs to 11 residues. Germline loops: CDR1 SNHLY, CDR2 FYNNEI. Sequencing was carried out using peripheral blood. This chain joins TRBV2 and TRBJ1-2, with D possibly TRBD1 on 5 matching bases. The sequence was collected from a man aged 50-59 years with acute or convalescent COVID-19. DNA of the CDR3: TGTGCCAGCAGACAGGCGACGGGCTACACCTTC. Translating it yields CASRQATGYTF.